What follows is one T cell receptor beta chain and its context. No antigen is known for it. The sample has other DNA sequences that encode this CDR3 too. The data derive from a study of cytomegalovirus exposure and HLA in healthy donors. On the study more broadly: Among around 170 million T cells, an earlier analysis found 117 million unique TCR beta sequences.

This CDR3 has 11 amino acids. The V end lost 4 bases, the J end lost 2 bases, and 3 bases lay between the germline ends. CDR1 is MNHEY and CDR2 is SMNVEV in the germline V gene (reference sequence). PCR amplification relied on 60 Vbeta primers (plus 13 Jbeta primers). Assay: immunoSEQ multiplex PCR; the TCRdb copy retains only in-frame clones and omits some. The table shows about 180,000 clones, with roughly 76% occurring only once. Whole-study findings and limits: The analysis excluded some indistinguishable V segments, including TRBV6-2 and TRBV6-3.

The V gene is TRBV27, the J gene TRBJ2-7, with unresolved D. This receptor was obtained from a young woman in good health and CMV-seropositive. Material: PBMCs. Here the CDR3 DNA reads TGTGCCAGCAGTTCCACCTACGAGCAGTACTTC. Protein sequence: CASSSTYEQYF.